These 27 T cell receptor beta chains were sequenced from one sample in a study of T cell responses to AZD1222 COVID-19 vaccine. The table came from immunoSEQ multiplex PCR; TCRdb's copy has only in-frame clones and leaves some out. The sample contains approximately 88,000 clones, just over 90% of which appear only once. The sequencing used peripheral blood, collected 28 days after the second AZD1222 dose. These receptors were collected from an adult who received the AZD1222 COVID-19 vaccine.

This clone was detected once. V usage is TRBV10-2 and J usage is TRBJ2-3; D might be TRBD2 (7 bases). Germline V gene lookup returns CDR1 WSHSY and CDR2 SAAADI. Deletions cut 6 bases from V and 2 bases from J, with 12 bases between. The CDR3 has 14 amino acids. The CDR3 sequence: CASSGGRNTDTQYF. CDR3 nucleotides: TGCGCCAGCAGCGGGGGGCGGAACACAGATACGCAGTATTTT.

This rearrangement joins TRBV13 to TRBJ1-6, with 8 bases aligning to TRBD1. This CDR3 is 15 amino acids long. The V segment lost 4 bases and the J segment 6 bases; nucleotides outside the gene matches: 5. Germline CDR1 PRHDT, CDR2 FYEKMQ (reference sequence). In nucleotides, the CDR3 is TGTGCCAGCAGCTGGGGGACAGGAAGTAATTCACCCCTCCACTTT. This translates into CASSWGTGSNSPLHF. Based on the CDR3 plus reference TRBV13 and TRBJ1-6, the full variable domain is AAGVIQSPRHLIKEKRETATLKCYPIPRHDTVYWYQQGPGQDPQFLISFYEKMQSDKGSIPDRFSAQQFSDYHSELNMSSLELGDSALYFCASSWGTGSNSPLHFGNGTRLTVT.

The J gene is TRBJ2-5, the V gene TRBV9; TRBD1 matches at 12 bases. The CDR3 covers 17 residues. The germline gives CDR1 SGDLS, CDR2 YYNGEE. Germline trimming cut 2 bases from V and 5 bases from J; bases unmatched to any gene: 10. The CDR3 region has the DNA TGTGCCAGCAGCGTTTTTCCCGGGACAGGGGGCGCGGAGACCCAGTACTTC. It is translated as CASSVFPGTGGAETQYF. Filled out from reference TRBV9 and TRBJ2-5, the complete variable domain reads DSGVTQTPKHLITATGQRVTLRCSPRSGDLSVYWYQQSLDQGLQFLIQYYNGEERAKGNILERFSAQQFPDLHSELNLSSLELGDSALYFCASSVFPGTGGAETQYFGPGTRLLVL.

The CDR3 is CASSLLGRTTEQFF. The CDR3 DNA reads TGTGCCAGCAGCTTATTGGGCAGAACAACAGAGCAGTTCTTC. The chain is built from TRBV7-2 and TRBJ2-1; D gene ambiguous. The V and J ends lost 2 bases and 10 bases respectively, with 15 bases between them. Per germline, CDR1 SGHTA and CDR2 FQGNSA. The CDR3 covers 14 residues.

The CDR3 spells CASSLGAQGAEKLFF. In DNA form, the CDR3 reads TGTGCCAGCAGTTTAGGGGCACAGGGGGCTGAAAAACTGTTTTTT. This sequence joins TRBV28 and TRBJ1-4; 9 nucleotides agree with TRBD1. Germline CDR1 and CDR2: MDHEN and SYDVKM. J lost 7 bases, V lost 2 bases, and 5 bases had no gene match. CDR3 length: 15 amino acids.

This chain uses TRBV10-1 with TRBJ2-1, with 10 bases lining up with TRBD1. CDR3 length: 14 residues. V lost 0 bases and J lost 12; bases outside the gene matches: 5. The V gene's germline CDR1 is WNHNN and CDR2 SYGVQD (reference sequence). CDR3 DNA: TGCGCCAGCAGTGAGTCGGGGACAGGGGATCGGCAGTTCTTC. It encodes CASSESGTGDRQFF.

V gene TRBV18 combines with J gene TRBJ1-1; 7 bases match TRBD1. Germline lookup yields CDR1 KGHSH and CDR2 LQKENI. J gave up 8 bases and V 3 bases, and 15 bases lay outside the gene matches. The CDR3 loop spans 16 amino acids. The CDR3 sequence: CASSPAGTAPFGEAFF. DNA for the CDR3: TGTGCCAGCTCACCTGCCGGGACAGCGCCTTTCGGGGAAGCTTTCTTT. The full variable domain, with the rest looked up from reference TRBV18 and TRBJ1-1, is NAGVMQNPRHLVRRRGQEARLRCSPMKGHSHVYWYRQLPEEGLKFMVYLQKENIIDESGMPKERFSAEFPKEGPSILRIQQVVRGDSAAYFCASSPAGTAPFGEAFFGQGTRLTVV.

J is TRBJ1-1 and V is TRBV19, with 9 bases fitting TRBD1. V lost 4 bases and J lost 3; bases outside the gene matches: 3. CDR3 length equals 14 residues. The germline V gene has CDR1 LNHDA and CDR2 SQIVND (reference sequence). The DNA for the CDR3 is TGTGCCAGTAGTAGCCGGGACAGGGACACTGAAGCTTTCTTT. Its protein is CASSSRDRDTEAFF.

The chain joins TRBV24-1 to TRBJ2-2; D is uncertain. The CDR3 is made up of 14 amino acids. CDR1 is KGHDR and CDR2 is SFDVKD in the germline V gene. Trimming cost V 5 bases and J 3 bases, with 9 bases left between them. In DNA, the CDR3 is TGTGCCACCAGTGGAAGGACCTACACCGGGGAGCTGTTTTTT. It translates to CATSGRTYTGELFF.

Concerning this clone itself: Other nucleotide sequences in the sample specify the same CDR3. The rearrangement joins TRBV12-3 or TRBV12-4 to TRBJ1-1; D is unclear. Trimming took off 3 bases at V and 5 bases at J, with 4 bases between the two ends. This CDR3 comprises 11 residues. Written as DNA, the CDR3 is TGTGCCAGCAGTTTGGGAACTGAAGCTTTCTTT. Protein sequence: CASSLGTEAFF.

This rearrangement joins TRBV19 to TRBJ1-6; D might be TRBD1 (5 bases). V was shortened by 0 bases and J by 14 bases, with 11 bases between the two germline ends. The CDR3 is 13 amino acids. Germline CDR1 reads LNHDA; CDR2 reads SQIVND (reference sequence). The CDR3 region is CASSIEPGSTLHF. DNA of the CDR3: TGTGCCAGTAGTATAGAACCAGGGAGCACCCTCCACTTT.

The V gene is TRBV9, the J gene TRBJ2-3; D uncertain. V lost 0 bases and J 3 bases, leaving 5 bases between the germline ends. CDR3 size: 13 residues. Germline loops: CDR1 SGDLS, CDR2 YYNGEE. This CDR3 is CASSVGQTDTQYF. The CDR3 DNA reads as TGTGCCAGCAGCGTAGGGCAAACAGATACGCAGTATTTT.

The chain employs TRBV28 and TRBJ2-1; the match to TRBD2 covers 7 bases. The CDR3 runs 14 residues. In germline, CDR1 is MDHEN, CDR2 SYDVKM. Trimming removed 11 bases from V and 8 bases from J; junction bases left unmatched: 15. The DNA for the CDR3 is TGTGCCTTTGGGCGGGGGATCGGGGCGGATGAGCAGTTCTTC. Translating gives CAFGRGIGADEQFF.

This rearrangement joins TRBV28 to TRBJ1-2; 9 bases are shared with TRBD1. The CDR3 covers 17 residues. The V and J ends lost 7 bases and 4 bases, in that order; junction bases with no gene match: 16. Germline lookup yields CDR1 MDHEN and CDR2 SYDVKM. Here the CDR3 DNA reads TGTGCCAGCAAATTTGGGGCCGGGACAGGGTTGAGCTATGGCTACACCTTC. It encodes CASKFGAGTGLSYGYTF.

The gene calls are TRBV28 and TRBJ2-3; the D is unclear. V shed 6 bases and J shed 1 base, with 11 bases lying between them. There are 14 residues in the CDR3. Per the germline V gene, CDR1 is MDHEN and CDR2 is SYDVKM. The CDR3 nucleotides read TGTGCCAGCAGCTCTTTGGGCGGCACAGATACGCAGTATTTT. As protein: CASSSLGGTDTQYF.

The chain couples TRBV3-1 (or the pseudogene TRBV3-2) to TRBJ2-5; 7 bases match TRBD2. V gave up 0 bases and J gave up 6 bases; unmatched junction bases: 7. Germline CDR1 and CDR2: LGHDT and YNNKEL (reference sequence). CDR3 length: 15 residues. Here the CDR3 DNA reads TGTGCCAGCAGCCAAGACAGAGTTAGCGGGCAGACCCAGTACTTC. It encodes CASSQDRVSGQTQYF.

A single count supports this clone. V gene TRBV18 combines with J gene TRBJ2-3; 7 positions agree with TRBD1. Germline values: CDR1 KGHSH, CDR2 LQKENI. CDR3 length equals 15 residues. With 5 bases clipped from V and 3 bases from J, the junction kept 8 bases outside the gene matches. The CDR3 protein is CASSGQARGTDTQYF. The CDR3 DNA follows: TGTGCCAGCTCAGGACAGGCGAGAGGGACAGATACGCAGTATTTT.

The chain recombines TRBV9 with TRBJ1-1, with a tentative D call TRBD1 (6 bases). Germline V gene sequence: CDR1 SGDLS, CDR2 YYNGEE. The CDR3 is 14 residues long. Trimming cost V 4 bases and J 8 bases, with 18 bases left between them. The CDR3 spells CASSPDPDRREAFF. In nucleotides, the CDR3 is TGTGCCAGCAGCCCGGACCCAGACAGGAGAGAAGCTTTCTTT.

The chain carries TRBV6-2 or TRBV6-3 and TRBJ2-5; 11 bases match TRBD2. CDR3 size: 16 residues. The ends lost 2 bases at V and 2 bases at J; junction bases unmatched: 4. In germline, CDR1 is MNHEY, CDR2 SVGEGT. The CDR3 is CASSYGVAGGQETQYF. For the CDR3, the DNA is TGTGCCAGCAGTTACGGAGTAGCGGGGGGGCAAGAGACCCAGTACTTC.

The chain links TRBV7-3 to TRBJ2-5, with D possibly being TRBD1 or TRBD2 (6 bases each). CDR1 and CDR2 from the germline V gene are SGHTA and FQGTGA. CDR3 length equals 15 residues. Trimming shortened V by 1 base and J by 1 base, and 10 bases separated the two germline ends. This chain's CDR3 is CASSLNRGAQETQYF. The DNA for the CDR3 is TGTGCCAGCAGCTTAAATAGGGGGGCCCAAGAGACCCAGTACTTC.

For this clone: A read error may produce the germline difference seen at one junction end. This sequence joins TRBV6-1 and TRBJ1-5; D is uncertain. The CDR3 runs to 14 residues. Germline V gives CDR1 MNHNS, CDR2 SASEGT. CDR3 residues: CASREEISNQPQHF. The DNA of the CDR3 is TGTGCCAGCAGAGAAGAGATTAGCAATCAGCCCCAGCATTTT.

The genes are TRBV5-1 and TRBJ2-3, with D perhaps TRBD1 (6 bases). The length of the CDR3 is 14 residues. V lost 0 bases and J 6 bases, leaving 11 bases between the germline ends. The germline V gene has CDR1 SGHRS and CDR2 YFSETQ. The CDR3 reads CASSLENREDTQYF. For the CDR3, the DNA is TGCGCCAGCAGCTTGGAAAACAGGGAGGATACGCAGTATTTT.

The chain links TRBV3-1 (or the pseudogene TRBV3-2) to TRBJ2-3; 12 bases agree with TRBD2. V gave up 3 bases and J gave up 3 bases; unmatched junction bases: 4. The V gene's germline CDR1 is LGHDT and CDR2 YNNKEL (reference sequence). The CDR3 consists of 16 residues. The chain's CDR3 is CASSQGGTSGTDTQYF. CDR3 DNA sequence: TGTGCCAGCAGCCAGGGGGGGACTAGCGGGACAGATACGCAGTATTTT.

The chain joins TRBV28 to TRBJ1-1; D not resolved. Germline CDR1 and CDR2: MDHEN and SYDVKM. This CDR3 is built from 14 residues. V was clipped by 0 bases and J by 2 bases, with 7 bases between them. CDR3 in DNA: TGTGCCAGCAGTTTATGGTCAACCAACACTGAAGCTTTCTTT. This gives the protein CASSLWSTNTEAFF.

The CDR3: CATHRGIVNEKLFF. The CDR3 bases are TGTGCCACCCACAGGGGAATCGTTAATGAAAAACTGTTTTTT. V and J are TRBV6-5 and TRBJ1-4; 7 bases agree with TRBD1. Trimming at V came to 10 bases and at J to 4 bases, leaving 9 bases not matched to a gene. The germline gives CDR1 MNHEY, CDR2 SVGAGI. This CDR3 comprises 14 residues.

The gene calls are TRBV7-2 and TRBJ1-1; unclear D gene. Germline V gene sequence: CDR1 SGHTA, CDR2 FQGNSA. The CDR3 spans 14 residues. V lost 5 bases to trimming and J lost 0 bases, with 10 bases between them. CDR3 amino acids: CASSLGGVNTEAFF. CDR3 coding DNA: TGTGCCAGCAGCCTCGGTGGGGTGAACACTGAAGCTTTCTTT. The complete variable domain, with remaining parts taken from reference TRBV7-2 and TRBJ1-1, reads GAGVSQSPSNKVTEKGKDVELRCDPISGHTALYWYRQSLGQGLEFLIYFQGNSAPDKSGLPSDRFSAERTGGSVSTLTIQRTQQEDSAVYLCASSLGGVNTEAFFGQGTRLTVV.

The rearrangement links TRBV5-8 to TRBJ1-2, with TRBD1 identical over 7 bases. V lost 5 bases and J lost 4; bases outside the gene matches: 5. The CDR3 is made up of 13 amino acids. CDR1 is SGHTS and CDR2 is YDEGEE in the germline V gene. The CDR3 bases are TGTGCCAGCAGACCGGACAGGTTCTATGGCTACACCTTC. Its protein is CASRPDRFYGYTF.